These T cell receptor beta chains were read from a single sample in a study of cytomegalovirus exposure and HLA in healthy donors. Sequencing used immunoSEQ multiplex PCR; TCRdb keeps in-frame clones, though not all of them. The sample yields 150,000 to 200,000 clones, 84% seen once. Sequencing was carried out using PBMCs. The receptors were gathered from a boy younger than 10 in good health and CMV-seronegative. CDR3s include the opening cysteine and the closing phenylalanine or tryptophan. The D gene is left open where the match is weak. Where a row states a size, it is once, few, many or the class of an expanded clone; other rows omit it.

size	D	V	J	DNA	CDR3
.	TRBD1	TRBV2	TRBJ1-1	TGTGCCAGCAGTGATCCGGGACAGGCGGCTGAGACTGAAGCTTTCTTT	CASSDPGQAAETEAFF
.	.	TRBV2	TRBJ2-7	TGTGCCAGCACCTCGCAGGGATACGAGCAGTACTTC	CASTSQGYEQYF
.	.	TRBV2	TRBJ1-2	TGTGCCAGCGCCCGCCAGGGCTATGGCTACACCTTC	CASARQGYGYTF
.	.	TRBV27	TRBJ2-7	TGTGCCAGCAAAAGGGCAGGGGTCGGGGAGCAGTACTTC	CASKRAGVGEQYF
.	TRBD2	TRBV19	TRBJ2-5	TGTGCCAGTAGTATAGATTTCCTCGGGACTAGCGGGGGACAAGAGACCCAGTACTTC	CASSIDFLGTSGGQETQYF
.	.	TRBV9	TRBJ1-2	TGTGCCAGCAGCCCCCCAGGTGGGGCAGGGTACGGCTACACCTTC	CASSPPGGAGYGYTF
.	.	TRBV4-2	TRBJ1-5	TGTGCCAGCAGCCATGACAGAATTAGCAATCAGCCCCAGCATTTT	CASSHDRISNQPQHF
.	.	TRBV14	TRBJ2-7	TGTGCCAGCAGCCTGTCGGCGGGCTACGAGCAGTACTTC	CASSLSAGYEQYF
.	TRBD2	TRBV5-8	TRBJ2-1	TGTGCCAGCAGCTCTTTTAGCGGGAGGGCCCTGAGCTCCTACAATGAGCAGTTCTTC	CASSSFSGRALSSYNEQFF
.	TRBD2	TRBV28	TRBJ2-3	TGTGCCACGCGGGGAGGGGTAGAAGATACGCAGTATTTT	CATRGGVEDTQYF
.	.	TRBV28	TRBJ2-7	TGTGCCAGCAGTTTAGGGACAACCTACGAGCAGTACTTC	CASSLGTTYEQYF
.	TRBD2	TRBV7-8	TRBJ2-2	TGTGCCAGCAGCTTCGGGACTACGGGTCGGACCGGGGAGCTGTTTTTT	CASSFGTTGRTGELFF
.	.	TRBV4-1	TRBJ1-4	TGCGCCAGCAGCCAAGATCCAGGGCTGGGGGGGAATGAAAAACTGTTTTTT	CASSQDPGLGGNEKLFF
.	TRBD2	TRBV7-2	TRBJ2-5	TGTGCCAGCAGCTTACGTAGCGGGAGGCGACAAGAGACCCAGTACTTC	CASSLRSGRRQETQYF
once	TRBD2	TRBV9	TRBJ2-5	TGTGCCAGCAGCGGGCGGACTAGCGGGAGGGCGCGGGAGACCCAGTACTTC	CASSGRTSGRARETQYF
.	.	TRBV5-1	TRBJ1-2	TGCGCCAGCAGCTTGGACGGCAGACTAGCAAACTATGGCTACACCTTC	CASSLDGRLANYGYTF
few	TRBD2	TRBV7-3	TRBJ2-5	TGTGCCAGCAGCTTGGGACTAGCGGTCCAAGAGACCCAGTACTTC	CASSLGLAVQETQYF
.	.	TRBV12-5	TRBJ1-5	TGTGCTAGTGGCGTGGGGGGACCTGCGCCGGGGGGCAATCAGCCCCAGCATTTT	CASGVGGPAPGGNQPQHF
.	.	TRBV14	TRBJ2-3	TGTGCCAGCAGCCGGGAGGGGGTCTCCACAGATACGCAGTATTTT	CASSREGVSTDTQYF
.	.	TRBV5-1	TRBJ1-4	TGCGCCAGCAGCGCCCCCGAGGCTCGAGAAAAACTGTTTTTT	CASSAPEAREKLFF
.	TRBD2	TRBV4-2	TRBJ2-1	TGTGCCAGCAGCCAAGATAGACTAGCGGGAGGGCCAAGAGACAATGAGCAGTTCTTC	CASSQDRLAGGPRDNEQFF
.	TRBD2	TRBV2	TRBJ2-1	TGTGCCAGCAGGACTAGCGGCTACAATGAGCAGTTCTTC	CASRTSGYNEQFF
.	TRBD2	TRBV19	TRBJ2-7	TGTGCCAGTAGTAAATCTAGCGGTTCTAGGCACGAGCAGTACTTC	CASSKSSGSRHEQYF
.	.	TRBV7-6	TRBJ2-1	TGTGCCAGCAGCTTAGTTCCCAGAAATGAGCAGTTCTTC	CASSLVPRNEQFF
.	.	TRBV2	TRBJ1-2	TGTGCCAGCAGGGTGACACCTACGTATGGCTACACCTTC	CASRVTPTYGYTF
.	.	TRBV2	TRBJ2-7	TGTGCCAGCGAGGGGGGGGGCCTCGCCTACGAGCAGTACTTC	CASEGGGLAYEQYF
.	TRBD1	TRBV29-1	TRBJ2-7	TGCAGCGTTCAACGGGACAGTCCCTACGAGCAGTACTTC	CSVQRDSPYEQYF
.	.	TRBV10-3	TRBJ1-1	TGTGCCATCAGTGAGCGTGGGGAGGACACTGAAGCTTTCTTT	CAISERGEDTEAFF
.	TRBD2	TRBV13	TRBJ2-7	TGTGCCAGCAGCTTGGGGGGACTAGCGGGAGGATTAACCTACGAGCAGTACTTC	CASSLGGLAGGLTYEQYF
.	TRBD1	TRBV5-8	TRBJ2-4	TGTGCCAGCACTTGGACAGGGGCAGGGAACATTCAGTACTTC	CASTWTGAGNIQYF
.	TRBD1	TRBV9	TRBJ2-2	TGTGCCAGCAGCCCGAGGGGGCCCAGCACCGGGGAGCTGTTTTTT	CASSPRGPSTGELFF
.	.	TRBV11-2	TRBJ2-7	TGTGCCAGCAGCTTAGAAGCTGTTATCTACGAGCAGTACTTC	CASSLEAVIYEQYF
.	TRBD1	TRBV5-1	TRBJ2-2	TGCGCCTGTACTTCCGGGACAGGGGGCACCGGGGAGCTGTTTTTT	CACTSGTGGTGELFF
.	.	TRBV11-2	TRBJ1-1	TGTGCCAGCAGCTTAGGACGACTCAGGGGAAACACTGAAGCTTTCTTT	CASSLGRLRGNTEAFF
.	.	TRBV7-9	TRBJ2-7	TGTGCCAGCAGCTTTTCAGCCTACGAGCAGTACTTC	CASSFSAYEQYF
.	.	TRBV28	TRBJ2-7	TGTGCCAGCAGTTCCCCAGGGGGGCCAACCTACGAGCAGTACTTC	CASSSPGGPTYEQYF
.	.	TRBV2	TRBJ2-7	TGTGCCAGTTTGGAGGCAGGGGATACCTACGAGCAGTACTTC	CASLEAGDTYEQYF
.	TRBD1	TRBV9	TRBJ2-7	TGTGCCAGCAGCGAGACAGGGTTAGGGTACGAGCAGTACTTC	CASSETGLGYEQYF
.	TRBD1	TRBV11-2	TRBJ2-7	TGTGCCAGCAGCTCCGGGACAGGAGGCGCCTACGAGCAGTACTTC	CASSSGTGGAYEQYF
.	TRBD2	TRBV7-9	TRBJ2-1	TGTGCCACCCTGACTAGCGGGAGGGCCGCATACTACAATGAGCAGTTCTTC	CATLTSGRAAYYNEQFF
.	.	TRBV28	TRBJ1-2	TGTGCCAGCAGTTTACGAACAGGTGGGGGCTACACCTTC	CASSLRTGGGYTF